This T cell receptor (beta chain) stems from a study of cytomegalovirus exposure and HLA in healthy donors. A multiplex PCR was run with 60 Vbeta primers and 13 Jbeta primers. The protocol was immunoSEQ multiplex PCR, while the TCRdb copy is restricted to in-frame clones and leaves out a portion. This table holds approximately 170,000 clones, more than 60% found once. The CDR3 spans 17 residues. V was trimmed by 5 bases and J by 3 bases, leaving 22 bases between them. Germline-derived CDR1 and CDR2 are SEHNR and FQNEAQ (reference sequence). This TCR was recovered from a woman aged 40-49 years in good health and CMV-seropositive. Sequencing was carried out using PBMCs. This chain links TRBV7-9 with TRBJ1-1; TRBD1 might be the D (6 bases). The CDR3 region is CASSRKMGAEPDTEAFF. CDR3 DNA sequence: TGTGCCAGCAGCCGTAAGATGGGGGCGGAGCCCGACACTGAAGCTTTCTTT. Using reference TRBV7-9 and TRBJ1-1 for the parts outside the CDR3, the full variable domain is DTGVSQNPRHKITKRGQNVTFRCDPISEHNRLYWYRQTLGQGPEFLTYFQNEAQLEKSRLLSDRFSAERPKGSFSTLEIQRTEQGDSAMYLCASSRKMGAEPDTEAFFGQGTRLTVV.